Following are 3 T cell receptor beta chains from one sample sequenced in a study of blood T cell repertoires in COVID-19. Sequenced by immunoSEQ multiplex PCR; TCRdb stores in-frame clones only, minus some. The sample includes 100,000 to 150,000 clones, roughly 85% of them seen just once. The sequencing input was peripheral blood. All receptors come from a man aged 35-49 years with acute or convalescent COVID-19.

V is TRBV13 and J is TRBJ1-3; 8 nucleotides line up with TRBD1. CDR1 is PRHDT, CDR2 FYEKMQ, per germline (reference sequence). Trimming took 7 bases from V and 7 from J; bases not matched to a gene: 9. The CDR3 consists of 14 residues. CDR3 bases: TGTGCCAGCATCCGACAGGGGCCCCTGAACACCATATATTTT. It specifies CASIRQGPLNTIYF.

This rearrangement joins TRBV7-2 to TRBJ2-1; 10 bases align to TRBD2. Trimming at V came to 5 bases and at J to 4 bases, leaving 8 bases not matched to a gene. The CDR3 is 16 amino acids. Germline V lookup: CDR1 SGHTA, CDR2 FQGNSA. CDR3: CASSPQAGGRYNEQFF. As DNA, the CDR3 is TGTGCCAGCAGCCCTCAAGCGGGAGGGAGGTACAATGAGCAGTTCTTC.

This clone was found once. The CDR3: CASNPSNNEQFF. The CDR3 bases are TGTGCCAGCAATCCCAGTAACAATGAGCAGTTCTTC. The chain has TRBV25-1 and TRBJ2-1; no definite D call. Germline V gene sequence: CDR1 MGHDK, CDR2 SYGVNS. This CDR3 has 12 amino acids. V gave up 7 bases and J gave up 5 bases, with 9 bases separating them.